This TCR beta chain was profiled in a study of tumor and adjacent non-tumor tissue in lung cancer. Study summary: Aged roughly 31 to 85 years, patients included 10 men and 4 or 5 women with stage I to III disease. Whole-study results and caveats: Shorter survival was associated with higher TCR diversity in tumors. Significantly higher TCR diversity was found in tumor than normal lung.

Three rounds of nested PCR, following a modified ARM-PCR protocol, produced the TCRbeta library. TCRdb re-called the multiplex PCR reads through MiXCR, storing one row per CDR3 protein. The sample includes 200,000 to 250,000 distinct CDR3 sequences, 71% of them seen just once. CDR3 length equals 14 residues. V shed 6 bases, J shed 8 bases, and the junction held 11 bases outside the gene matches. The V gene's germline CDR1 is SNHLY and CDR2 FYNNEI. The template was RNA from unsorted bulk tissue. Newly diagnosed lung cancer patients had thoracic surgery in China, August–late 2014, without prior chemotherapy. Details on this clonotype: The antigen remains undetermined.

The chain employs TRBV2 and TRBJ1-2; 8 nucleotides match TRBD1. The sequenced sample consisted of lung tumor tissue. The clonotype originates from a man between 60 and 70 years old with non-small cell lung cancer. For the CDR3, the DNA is TGTGCCAGCAGCAACTTTCGGACAGGGTCGGGCTACACCTTC. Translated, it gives CASSNFRTGSGYTF.